This is a list of T cell receptor beta chains from one sample in a study of blood T cell repertoires in COVID-19. Generated by immunoSEQ multiplex PCR, the TCRdb table keeps only in-frame clones and is missing some. The table shows 650,000 to 800,000 clones, with 85% to 90% occurring only once. Sequenced: peripheral blood. The receptors shown here come from a woman younger than 30 with acute or convalescent COVID-19. CDR3s include the opening cysteine and the closing phenylalanine or tryptophan. The order of the fields is D gene, V gene, J gene, CDR3 length, clone size, CDR3 DNA, CDR3 protein. A D gene is named only where the DNA matches it firmly. Only some rows state a clone size, as once, few, many or a class for expanded clones.

TRBD1	TRBV2	TRBJ1-4	15	once	TGTGCCAGCAGTGGGGGGGACAGGGAGAATGAAAAACTGTTTTTT	CASSGGDRENEKLFF
TRBD1	TRBV10-1	TRBJ1-2	17	NA	TGCGCCAGCAGTGGCCCGGGACAGCGACGTGCTAACTATGGCTACACCTTC	CASSGPGQRRANYGYTF
NA	TRBV9	TRBJ1-1	15	NA	TGTGCCAGCAGCGTAACCGAACAGGGTAACACTGAAGCTTTCTTT	CASSVTEQGNTEAFF
NA	TRBV9	TRBJ2-6	18	once	TGTGCCAGCAGCGGAAACAGGGTTACACGGTCTGGGGCCAACGTCCTGACTTTC	CASSGNRVTRSGANVLTF
NA	TRBV7-3	TRBJ2-1	14	NA	TGTGCCAGCAGCTTTGGACAACCTGGTGATGAGCAGTTCTTC	CASSFGQPGDEQFF
NA	TRBV4-2	TRBJ1-1	15	NA	TGTGCCAGCAGCCAAGAAGGTGACAAAAGGACTGAAGCTTTCTTT	CASSQEGDKRTEAFF
NA	TRBV19	TRBJ1-2	13	NA	TGTGCCAGTAGTATCGAGACAAGCTATGGCTACACCTTC	CASSIETSYGYTF
NA	TRBV6-5	TRBJ1-1	13	NA	TGTGCCAGCAGTCCCAGGGGCTACACTGAAGCTTTCTTT	CASSPRGYTEAFF
NA	TRBV5-6	TRBJ2-1	14	NA	TGTGCCAGCAGCTTGGGGGGGCTCCACAATGAGCAGTTCTTC	CASSLGGLHNEQFF
NA	TRBV9	TRBJ1-6	13	NA	TGTGCCAGCAGCTTGGACAGCTATTCACCCCTCCACTTT	CASSLDSYSPLHF
NA	TRBV19	TRBJ1-2	15	NA	TGTGCCAGTAGTAGCTGGGCCCGAGCCCACTATGGCTACACCTTC	CASSSWARAHYGYTF
NA	TRBV28	TRBJ1-2	14	NA	TGTGCCAGCACTCTCTTTGCGGGTAACTATGGCTACACCTTC	CASTLFAGNYGYTF
NA	TRBV25-1	TRBJ1-5	14	NA	TGTGCCAGCAGAGCCCCAGGGAACAATCAGCCCCAGCATTTT	CASRAPGNNQPQHF